The 25 T cell receptor beta chains reported below all come from one sample, sequenced in a study of T cells in localized non-small cell lung cancer. TCRdb's copy holds only in-frame clones and misses some; the assay was immunoSEQ multiplex PCR. The sample lists some 1,400 clones, 25% seen once, with around a sixth in the top ten. The material sequenced was lung tumor tissue, taken before any cancer treatment. The source is a male donor aged 60 or over with stage I squamous cell lung carcinoma.

V and J are TRBV6-8 and TRBJ2-3; 10 nucleotides agree with TRBD2. The CDR3 has 18 amino acids. The V and J ends lost 0 bases and 7 bases, in that order; junction bases with no gene match: 13. The germline gives CDR1 MNHGY, CDR2 SAAAGT. Written as DNA, the CDR3 is TGTGCCAGCAGTTACTCGAGGGGGAGCGGGGGGGCGTCCCATACGCAGTATTTT. As protein: CASSYSRGSGGASHTQYF.

V gene TRBV29-1 combines with J gene TRBJ2-5; D is ambiguous. The CDR3 covers 12 residues. V dropped 3 bases and J dropped 7 bases, with 12 bases sitting between them. Germline V gene data show CDR1 as SQVTM and CDR2 as ANQGSEA. CDR3 sequence: CSVDVGAPTQYF. The CDR3 DNA sequence: TGCAGCGTTGACGTCGGCGCTCCGACCCAGTACTTC.

In its sample, this clone ranks as medium-sized. The rearrangement joins TRBV4-1 to TRBJ2-2, with a possible D match to TRBD1 (5 bases). Germline CDR1 and CDR2: MGHRA and YSYEKL. V lost 4 bases and J 0 bases, leaving 12 bases between the germline ends. This CDR3 contains 16 residues. The CDR3 loop reads CASSRRTSSNTGELFF. CDR3 in DNA: TGCGCCAGCAGCCGCCGGACAAGCTCGAACACCGGGGAGCTGTTTTTT.

This chain links TRBV6-8 with TRBJ1-4, with D tentatively TRBD1 (5 bases). This CDR3 is built from 14 residues. Trimming cost V 10 bases and J 6 bases, with 18 bases left between them. CDR1 is MNHGY, CDR2 SAAAGT, per germline. CDR3 loop: CATNIQAGDEKLFF. The CDR3 DNA is TGTGCCACCAATATCCAGGCGGGGGATGAAAAACTGTTTTTT.

This clone was seen a single time. The J gene is TRBJ2-1, the V gene TRBV19, with 12 bases matching TRBD2. The germline V gene encodes CDR1 LNHDA and CDR2 SQIVND (reference sequence). V dropped 1 base and J dropped 9; count of bases not matched to a gene: 1. This CDR3 spans 14 amino acids. CDR3 coding DNA: TGTGCCAGTAGTATAGTGACTAGCGGGGGTGAGCAGTTCTTC. Its translation: CASSIVTSGGEQFF. The whole variable domain, filled in from reference TRBV19 and TRBJ2-1, reads DGGITQSPKYLFRKEGQNVTLSCEQNLNHDAMYWYRQDPGQGLRLIYYSQIVNDFQKGDIAEGYSVSREKKESFPLTVTSAQKNPTAFYLCASSIVTSGGEQFFGPGTRLTVL.

This chain uses TRBV11-3 with TRBJ2-5; D unresolved. V lost 3 bases, J lost 2 bases, and 10 bases lay in between. The length of the CDR3 is 14 residues. CDR1 is SGHNT, CDR2 YENEEA, per germline. The CDR3 here is CASSFAGLQETQYF. DNA for the CDR3: TGTGCCAGCAGCTTCGCAGGTTTACAAGAGACCCAGTACTTC.

The genes are TRBV19 and TRBJ2-5, with D tentatively TRBD1 (6 bases). V was shortened by 5 bases and J by 5 bases, with 15 bases between the two germline ends. The CDR3 sequence is 14 residues long. Germline V gene sequence: CDR1 LNHDA, CDR2 SQIVND (reference sequence). The DNA for the CDR3 is TGTGCCAGTAGTTTCGATCACCAGGGGGAGACCCAGTACTTC. It yields the protein CASSFDHQGETQYF.

The DNA for the CDR3 is TGTGCCAGCAGTGATCCGACAGGTTACACTGAAGCTTTCTTT. Protein sequence: CASSDPTGYTEAFF. This chain uses TRBV9 with TRBJ1-1; tentative D call: TRBD1 (6 bases). The CDR3 totals 14 residues. The germline V and J ends were trimmed by 5 bases and 3 bases, with 14 bases remaining between them. The germline V gene has CDR1 SGDLS and CDR2 YYNGEE.

This chain joins TRBV6-8 and TRBJ2-3; D remains unclear. CDR1 is MNHGY, CDR2 SAAAGT, per germline. The CDR3 sequence is 13 residues long. V was trimmed by 1 base and J by 2 bases, leaving 4 bases between them. CDR3 loop: CASSYYVTDTQYF. The CDR3 DNA sequence: TGTGCCAGCAGTTACTACGTCACAGATACGCAGTATTTT.

This sequence joins TRBV11-3 and TRBJ2-2; 10 bases map to TRBD2. This CDR3 has 15 residues. Germline CDR1 is SGHNT and CDR2 is YENEEA. V lost 6 bases and J lost 6; bases outside the gene matches: 7. The CDR3 DNA reads as TGTGCCAGCAGACTAAGCGGGGGGGCGGCCGGGGAGCTGTTTTTT. Translating gives CASRLSGGAAGELFF.

This clone is classed as medium-sized (0.01 to 0.1%). CDR3 in DNA: TGTGCCAGCACCCCCCCTGGCCTTGAGCACAATGAGCAGTTCTTC. Residues: CASTPPGLEHNEQFF. The V gene is TRBV6-8, the J gene TRBJ2-1; unclear D gene. The V end was cut by 7 bases, the J end by 5 bases, with 18 bases between. The CDR3 is 15 amino acids. CDR1 and CDR2 from the germline V gene are MNHGY and SAAAGT.

This clone was seen a few times. The chain has TRBV7-6 and TRBJ2-3; the D is unclear. CDR3 length: 16 amino acids. CDR1 is SGHVS and CDR2 is FNYEAQ in the germline V gene. V lost 5 bases and J lost 0, with 15 bases in between. CDR3 region: CASSEHWFLSTDTQYF. For the CDR3, the DNA is TGTGCCAGCAGCGAGCACTGGTTCCTAAGCACAGATACGCAGTATTTT. The full variable domain, with the rest looked up from reference TRBV7-6 and TRBJ2-3, is GAGVSQSPRYKVTKRGQDVALRCDPISGHVSLYWYRQALGQGPEFLTYFNYEAQQDKSGLPNDRFSAERPEGSISTLTIQRTEQRDSAMYRCASSEHWFLSTDTQYFGPGTRLTVL.

This clone has only a few counts. V and J are TRBV19 and TRBJ1-1; D gene ambiguous. V was pared by 6 bases and J by 6 bases, with 20 bases between. The CDR3 has 15 residues. The germline V gene has CDR1 LNHDA and CDR2 SQIVND (reference sequence). CDR3 DNA sequence: TGTGCCAGTAGAAATCCGGGCCTTGCTCTGTCTGAAGCTTTCTTT. This codes for CASRNPGLALSEAFF.

The chain links TRBV19 to TRBJ1-6; TRBD1 is a possible D gene (5 bases). Trimming cost V 6 bases and J 2 bases, with 20 bases left between them. CDR1 LNHDA and CDR2 SQIVND come from the germline V gene (reference sequence). This CDR3 contains 18 residues. CDR3 loop: CASSSGTPRRAYNSPLHF. The CDR3 nucleotides are TGTGCCAGTAGCTCCGGGACTCCCAGACGAGCCTATAATTCACCCCTCCACTTT.

The genes are TRBV11-3 and TRBJ2-1; D is possibly TRBD1 (6 bases). This CDR3 is 15 amino acids long. The germline gives CDR1 SGHNT, CDR2 YENEEA. V was clipped by 3 bases and J by 5 bases, with 14 bases between them. The CDR3 loop reads CASSFDRQIHNEQFF. CDR3 nucleotide sequence: TGTGCCAGCAGCTTCGACAGGCAAATTCACAATGAGCAGTTCTTC.

The chain carries TRBV19 and TRBJ2-7; no reliable D call. The germline gives CDR1 LNHDA, CDR2 SQIVND (reference sequence). This CDR3 spans 14 amino acids. The V end was cut by 2 bases, the J end by 3 bases, with 11 bases between. CDR3 in DNA: TGTGCCAGTAGTATATCCCGTAGTGGCTACGAGCAGTACTTC. Translation: CASSISRSGYEQYF.

The V gene is TRBV6-8, the J gene TRBJ1-2; no firm D call. Trimming stripped 6 bases from V and 8 bases from J, with 16 bases between. The CDR3 is 13 residues long. Germline V gene sequence: CDR1 MNHGY, CDR2 SAAAGT. CDR3 coding DNA: TGTGCCAGCAGGTCTGCCGGGTCACGGGGCTACACCTTC. Translating it yields CASRSAGSRGYTF.

This clone is labeled medium-sized. CDR3 amino acids: CASSYPFVNLHSGANVLTF. CDR3 DNA sequence: TGTGCCAGCAGTTACCCGTTCGTAAACCTTCACTCTGGGGCCAACGTCCTGACTTTC. The chain combines TRBV6-8 with TRBJ2-6; D not certain. The ends were cut back, 2 bases at V and 0 bases at J, with 17 bases in the middle. The length of the CDR3 is 19 residues. From germline, CDR1 is MNHGY and CDR2 SAAAGT.

The V and J genes are TRBV11-3 and TRBJ1-1; 8 bases are shared with TRBD1. V dropped 3 bases and J dropped 1; count of bases not matched to a gene: 4. The CDR3 is 15 amino acids. From germline, CDR1 is SGHNT and CDR2 YENEEA. The CDR3 loop is CASSLTGDGNTEAFF. The CDR3 DNA reads as TGTGCCAGCAGCTTGACAGGGGATGGGAACACTGAAGCTTTCTTT.

The chain recombines TRBV19 with TRBJ2-1, with D perhaps TRBD1 or TRBD2 (5 bases each). This CDR3 has 15 amino acids. Trimming left V 5 bases short and J 5 bases short, with 16 bases between. The germline gives CDR1 LNHDA, CDR2 SQIVND (reference sequence). This CDR3 is CASSPRGRGNNEQFF. DNA of the CDR3: TGTGCCAGTAGTCCACGGGGCCGGGGAAACAATGAGCAGTTCTTC.

There are a few counts of this clone. The chain recombines TRBV6-8 with TRBJ2-1; 9 bases map to TRBD1. CDR3 length: 17 amino acids. J gave up 4 bases and V 5 bases, and 12 bases lay outside the gene matches. Looked up from germline, CDR1 is MNHGY and CDR2 is SAAAGT. CDR3 sequence (DNA): TGTGCCAGCAGTGTCCAAATGGGGACAGGGAGGTACAATGAGCAGTTCTTC. This encodes CASSVQMGTGRYNEQFF.

In this sample, this clone turned up a few times. The V call is TRBV6-8, the J call TRBJ2-7, with TRBD1 matching 9 bases. V gave up 5 bases and J gave up 4 bases; unmatched junction bases: 6. The CDR3 is made up of 14 amino acids. CDR1 and CDR2 (germline): MNHGY, SAAAGT. The CDR3 DNA reads TGTGCCAGCAGTGGACAGGGGAACAGGTACGAGCAGTACTTC. It is translated as CASSGQGNRYEQYF.

V and J are TRBV15 and TRBJ1-3; D uncertain. Trimming pared 1 base from V and 0 bases from J, leaving 10 bases between. Looked up from germline, CDR1 is LNHNV and CDR2 is YYDKDF (reference sequence). The CDR3 length is 16 residues. CDR3 coding DNA: TGTGCCACCAGCAGAGCGGGTAGCCTCTCTGGAAACACCATATATTTT. Encoded protein: CATSRAGSLSGNTIYF.

There are a few counts of this clone. V gene TRBV11-3 combines with J gene TRBJ1-3; TRBD1 aligns across 10 bases. Germline V gives CDR1 SGHNT, CDR2 YENEEA. This CDR3 is 15 amino acids long. Trimming took 7 bases from V and 8 from J; bases not matched to a gene: 11. CDR3 bases: TGTGCCAGCAACCCTTCCGGGACAGGGGCGGACACCATATATTTT. Translated: CASNPSGTGADTIYF. Drawing the rest from reference TRBV11-3 and TRBJ1-3, the complete variable domain is EAGVVQSPRYKIIEKKQPVAFWCNPISGHNTLYWYLQNLGQGPELLIRYENEEAVDDSQLPKDRFSAERLKGVDSTLKIQPAELGDSAVYLCASNPSGTGADTIYFGEGSWLTVV.

This clone is medium-sized within its sample. The chain uses TRBV11-3 and TRBJ1-2; D remains unclear. Per germline, CDR1 SGHNT and CDR2 YENEEA. Between the trimmed V and J ends, which lost 4 bases and 0 bases, there was a span of 12 bases. This CDR3 is 15 amino acids long. For the CDR3, the DNA is TGTGCCAGCAGCTCACCCGCGAAGGCTAACTATGGCTACACCTTC. Residues: CASSSPAKANYGYTF. Full variable domain (missing parts from reference TRBV11-3 and TRBJ1-2): EAGVVQSPRYKIIEKKQPVAFWCNPISGHNTLYWYLQNLGQGPELLIRYENEEAVDDSQLPKDRFSAERLKGVDSTLKIQPAELGDSAVYLCASSSPAKANYGYTFGSGTRLTVV.